The sequence of this T cell receptor (beta chain) was determined in a study of blood T cell repertoires in COVID-19 (dated by TCRdb to about 2020). For context, the study as a whole: Samples covering the acute and convalescent phases of COVID-19 were provided by collaborators in the United States, Italy and Spain. The material from the prospective study consisted of cDNA or gDNA derived from T cells, B-cell-depleted T cells, or PBMCs. The dataset comprised deeply sampled blood TCRbeta repertoires from subjects exposed to, actively infected with, or recovered from COVID-19. A freely available public database, intended as a resource for researchers studying the immune response to SARS-CoV-2, is where the repertoires were released. The samples were drawn from the first 160 participants of the ongoing ImmuneRACE study and from more than 1,000 subjects provided by 6 global collaborators. Sample metadata almost always included a de-identified subject ID, COVID-19 status, age in years and sex. Where HLA class I and class II types were available, the types were taken from metadata supplied by the sample provider, not from assay-based typing.

TCRbeta CDR3 regions were amplified from genomic DNA using the immunoSEQ Assay, a bias-controlled multiplex PCR. For the original study's pipeline: Nucleated cell counts per sample were estimated from amplification of reference gene primers within the assay. To quantify the absolute abundance of each unique TCRbeta CDR3 rearrangement, sequence reads were collapsed and filtered. For each sample, productive Simpson clonality was calculated by taking the square root of Simpson's diversity index across productive rearrangements. This is the immuneACCESS table as TCRdb keeps it, with only in-frame sequences that have V and J called. A part of the clones is gone; compared with another copy, unresolved V genes explain less than half, and the rest is unexplained. V and J calls and clone size come straight from that table; D and trimming were deduced from the DNA. This sample holds some 200,000 clones; around 82% were observed only once. The top ten constitute about 2.7% of the sample.

From V the trimming removes 5 bases and from J it removes 3 bases, while the gene matches leave 5 bases of the junction unaccounted for. Measured from the cysteine to the phenylalanine, the CDR3 is 15 residues long. The read is trimmed to its CDR3 DNA, 45 bases read in frame from base 1. CDR1 and CDR2, per the germline V gene (reference sequence), are SSHAT and FNYEAQ. This clone was detected only once. The antigen it recognizes is unknown. One base away there is no much larger clone; base qualities are not given. Each collaborating institution followed its own protocols to collect whole blood in K2EDTA tubes. Collaborator samples were shipped for TCRbeta analysis as frozen whole blood, isolated PBMCs, or DNA extracted from either sample type. On the study overall, not on this receptor specifically: The quantity of clinical and demographic metadata differed by source and by participant and was supplied without curation.

Sequencing was performed on peripheral blood. This receptor chain uses TRBV7-7 and TRBJ2-2, with 8 central nucleotides matching TRBD2. The sequence was collected from a human donor with acute or convalescent COVID-19. The donor label of this sample is uncertain. The DNA sequence reads TGTGCCAGCAGCCCAGCGGGAGAGGACACCGGGGAGCTGTTTTTT. Its protein is CASSPAGEDTGELFF.